This T cell receptor beta chain was obtained from a study of regulatory T cells in long-lasting Graves disease. CDR3 length: 14 amino acids. Germline CDR1 and CDR2: MNHEY and SVGEGT. The V gene lost 2 bases and the J gene lost 9 bases, with 14 bases spanning the gap. The sample's time point: persistent/refractory GD, antithyroid drugs over 5 years with positive TRAb. Generation of the TCR library employed RNA extracted from PBMCs. The patient group derived from an endocrinology department in Xi'an, China. Collection of peripheral blood (about 8.1 milliliters) was done using EDTA tubes. Both iRepertoire HTBI primers and Arm-PCR of CDR3 regions were used to build the TCR beta libraries. TCRdb called the multiplex PCR reads again in MiXCR, with one record for every CDR3 protein. This sample has 400,000 to 450,000 distinct CDR3 sequences; roughly a quarter occur once, and the top ten carry about a quarter.

Many counts were recorded for this clonotype. This chain links TRBV6-2 or TRBV6-3 with TRBJ1-5; D is perhaps TRBD1 (5 bases). The source material was peripheral blood mononuclear cells (PBMCs), sampled when the disease was refractory, from a patient treated with antithyroid drugs. The receptor comes from a female donor with Graves disease. The DNA for the CDR3 is TGTGCCAGCAGTTACGCCGGGACCCAGAGGCCCCAGCATTTT. As protein: CASSYAGTQRPQHF.